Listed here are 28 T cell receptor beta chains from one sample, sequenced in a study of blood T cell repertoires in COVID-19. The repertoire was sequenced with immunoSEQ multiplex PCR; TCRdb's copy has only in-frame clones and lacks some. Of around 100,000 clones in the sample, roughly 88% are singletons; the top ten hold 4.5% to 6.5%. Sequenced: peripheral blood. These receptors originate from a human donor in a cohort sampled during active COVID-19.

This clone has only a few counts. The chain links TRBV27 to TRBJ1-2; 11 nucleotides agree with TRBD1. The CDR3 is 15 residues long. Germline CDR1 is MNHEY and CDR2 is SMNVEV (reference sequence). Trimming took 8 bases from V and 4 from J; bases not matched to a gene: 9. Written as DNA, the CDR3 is TGTGCCAGCGCGGACAGGGGGCGACTCAGCTATGGCTACACCTTC. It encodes CASADRGRLSYGYTF.

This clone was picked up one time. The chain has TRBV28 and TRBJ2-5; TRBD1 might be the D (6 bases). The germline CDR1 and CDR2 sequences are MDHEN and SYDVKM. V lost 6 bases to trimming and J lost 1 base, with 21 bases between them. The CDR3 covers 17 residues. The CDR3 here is CASSPVRVGHLQETQYF. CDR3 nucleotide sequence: TGTGCCAGCAGCCCTGTAAGGGTGGGACACCTCCAAGAGACCCAGTACTTC.

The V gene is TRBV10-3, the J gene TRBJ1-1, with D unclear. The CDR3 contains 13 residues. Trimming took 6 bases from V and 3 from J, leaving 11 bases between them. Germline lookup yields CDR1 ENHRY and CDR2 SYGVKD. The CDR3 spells CAIRTGGDTEAFF. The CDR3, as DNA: TGTGCCATCAGGACGGGTGGCGACACTGAAGCTTTCTTT.

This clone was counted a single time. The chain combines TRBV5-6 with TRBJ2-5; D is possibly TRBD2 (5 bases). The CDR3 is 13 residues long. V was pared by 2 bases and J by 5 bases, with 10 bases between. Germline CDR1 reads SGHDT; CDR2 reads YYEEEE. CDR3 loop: CASSFDYRETQYF. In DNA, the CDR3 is TGTGCCAGCAGCTTCGACTACCGCGAGACCCAGTACTTC.

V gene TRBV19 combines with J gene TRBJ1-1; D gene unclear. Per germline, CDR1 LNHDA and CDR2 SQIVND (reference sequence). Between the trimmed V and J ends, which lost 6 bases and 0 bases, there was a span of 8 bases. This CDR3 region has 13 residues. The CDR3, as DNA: TGTGCCAGTAGGACACGAATGAACACTGAAGCTTTCTTT. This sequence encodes CASRTRMNTEAFF.

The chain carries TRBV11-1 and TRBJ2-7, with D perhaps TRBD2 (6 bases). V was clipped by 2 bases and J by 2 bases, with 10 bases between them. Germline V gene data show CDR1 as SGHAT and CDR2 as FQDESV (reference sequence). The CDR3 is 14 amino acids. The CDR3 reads CASSLSSVTYEQYF. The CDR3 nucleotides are TGTGCCAGCAGCTTATCTAGCGTTACCTACGAGCAGTACTTC.

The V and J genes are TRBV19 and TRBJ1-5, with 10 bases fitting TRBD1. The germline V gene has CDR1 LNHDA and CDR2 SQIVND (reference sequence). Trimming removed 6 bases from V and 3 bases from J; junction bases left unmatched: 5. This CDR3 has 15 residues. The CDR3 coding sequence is TGTGCCAGTAGGACCGGGACAGGGGACAATCAGCCCCAGCATTTT. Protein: CASRTGTGDNQPQHF.

CDR3: CASSRTRLTPNTGELFF. CDR3 bases: TGTGCCAGCAGCCGGACTAGGTTGACCCCGAACACCGGGGAGCTGTTTTTT. This sequence joins TRBV7-3 and TRBJ2-2; TRBD2 matches at 7 bases. This CDR3 contains 17 residues. Germline CDR1 reads SGHTA; CDR2 reads FQGTGA. The trim removed 5 bases at V and 0 bases at J, leaving 9 bases unmatched.

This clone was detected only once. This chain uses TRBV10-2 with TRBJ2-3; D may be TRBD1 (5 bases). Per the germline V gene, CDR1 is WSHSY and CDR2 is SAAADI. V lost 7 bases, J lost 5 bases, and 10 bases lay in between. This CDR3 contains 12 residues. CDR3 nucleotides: TGCGCCAGCAAAAAAGGGGTAGATACGCAGTATTTT. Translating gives CASKKGVDTQYF.

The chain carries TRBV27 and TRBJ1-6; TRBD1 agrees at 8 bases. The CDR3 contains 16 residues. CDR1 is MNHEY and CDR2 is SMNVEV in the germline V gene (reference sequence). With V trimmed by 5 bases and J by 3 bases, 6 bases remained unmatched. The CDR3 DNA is TGTGCCAGCAGTCTAAGGACAGGGAACTATAATTCACCCCTCCACTTT. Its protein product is CASSLRTGNYNSPLHF.

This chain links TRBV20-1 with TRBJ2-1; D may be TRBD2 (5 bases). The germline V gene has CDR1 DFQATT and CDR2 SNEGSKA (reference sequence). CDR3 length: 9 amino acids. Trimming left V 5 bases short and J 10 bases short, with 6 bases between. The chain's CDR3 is CSAGSEQFF. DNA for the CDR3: TGCAGTGCTGGGAGCGAGCAGTTCTTC.

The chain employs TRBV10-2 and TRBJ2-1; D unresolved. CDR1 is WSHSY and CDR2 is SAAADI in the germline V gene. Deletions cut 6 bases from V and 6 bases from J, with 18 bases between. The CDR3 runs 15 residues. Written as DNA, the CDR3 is TGCGCCAGCAGCCGCGGTAAAGAAGTTTTCAATGAGCAGTTCTTC. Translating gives CASSRGKEVFNEQFF.

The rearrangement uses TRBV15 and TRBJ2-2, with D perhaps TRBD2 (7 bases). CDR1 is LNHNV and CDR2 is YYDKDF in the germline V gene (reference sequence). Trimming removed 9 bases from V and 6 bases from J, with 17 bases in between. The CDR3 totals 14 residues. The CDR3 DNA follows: TGTGCCACAAGGGCTCTAGGGGGGGCCGGGGAGCTGTTTTTT. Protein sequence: CATRALGGAGELFF.

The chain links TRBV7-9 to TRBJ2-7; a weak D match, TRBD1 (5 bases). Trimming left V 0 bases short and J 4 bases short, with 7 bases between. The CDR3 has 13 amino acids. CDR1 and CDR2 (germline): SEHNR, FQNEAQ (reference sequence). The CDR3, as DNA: TGTGCCAGCAGCTTAGCGGGGCAGTACGAGCAGTACTTC. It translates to CASSLAGQYEQYF.

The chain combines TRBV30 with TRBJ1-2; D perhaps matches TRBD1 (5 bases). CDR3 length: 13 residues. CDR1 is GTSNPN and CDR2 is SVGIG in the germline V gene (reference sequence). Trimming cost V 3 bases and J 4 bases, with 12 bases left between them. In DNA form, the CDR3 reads TGTGCCTGGAGCGTCGGGGGGATCTATGGCTACACCTTC. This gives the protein CAWSVGGIYGYTF.

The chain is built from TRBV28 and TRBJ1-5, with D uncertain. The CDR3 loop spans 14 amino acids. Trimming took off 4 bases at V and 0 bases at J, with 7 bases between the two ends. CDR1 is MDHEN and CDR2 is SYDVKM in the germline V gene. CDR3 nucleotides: TGTGCCAGCAGTTCGATCTATAGCAATCAGCCCCAGCATTTT. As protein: CASSSIYSNQPQHF.

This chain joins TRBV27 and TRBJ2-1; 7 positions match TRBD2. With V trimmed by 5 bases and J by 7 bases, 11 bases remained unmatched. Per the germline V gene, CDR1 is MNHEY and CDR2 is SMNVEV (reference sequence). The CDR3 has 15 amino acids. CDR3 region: CASSLSGTRENEQFF. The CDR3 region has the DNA TGTGCCAGCAGTCTAAGCGGGACGAGGGAAAATGAGCAGTTCTTC.

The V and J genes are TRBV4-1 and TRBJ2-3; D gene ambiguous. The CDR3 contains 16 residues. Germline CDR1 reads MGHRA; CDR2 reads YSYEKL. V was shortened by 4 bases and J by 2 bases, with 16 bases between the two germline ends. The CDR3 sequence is CASSPRVELNTDTQYF. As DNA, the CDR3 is TGCGCCAGCAGCCCCCGAGTCGAACTGAACACAGATACGCAGTATTTT.

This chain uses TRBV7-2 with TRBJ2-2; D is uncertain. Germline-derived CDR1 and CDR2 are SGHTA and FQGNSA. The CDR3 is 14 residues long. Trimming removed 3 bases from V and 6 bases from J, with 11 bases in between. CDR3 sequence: CASSFYLKPGELFF. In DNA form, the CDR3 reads TGTGCCAGCAGCTTCTACCTGAAACCCGGGGAGCTGTTTTTT.

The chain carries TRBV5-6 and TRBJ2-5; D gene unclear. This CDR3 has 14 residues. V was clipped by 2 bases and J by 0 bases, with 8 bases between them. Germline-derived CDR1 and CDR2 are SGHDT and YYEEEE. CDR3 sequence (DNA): TGTGCCAGCAGCTTTTTAACAAACCAAGAGACCCAGTACTTC. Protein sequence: CASSFLTNQETQYF.

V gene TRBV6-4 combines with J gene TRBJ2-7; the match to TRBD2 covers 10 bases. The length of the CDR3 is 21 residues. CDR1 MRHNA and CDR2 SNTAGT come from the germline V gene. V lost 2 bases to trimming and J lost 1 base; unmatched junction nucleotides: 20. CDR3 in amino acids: CASSDDNPLADPSGSSYEQYF. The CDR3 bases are TGTGCCAGCAGTGACGACAACCCCCTGGCGGACCCTAGCGGGAGTTCCTACGAGCAGTACTTC.

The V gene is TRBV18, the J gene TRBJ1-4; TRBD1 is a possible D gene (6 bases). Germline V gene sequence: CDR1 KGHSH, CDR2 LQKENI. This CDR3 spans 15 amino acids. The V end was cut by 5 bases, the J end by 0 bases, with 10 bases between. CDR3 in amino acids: CASSANRATNEKLFF. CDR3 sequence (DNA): TGTGCCAGCTCAGCAAACAGGGCAACTAATGAAAAACTGTTTTTT.

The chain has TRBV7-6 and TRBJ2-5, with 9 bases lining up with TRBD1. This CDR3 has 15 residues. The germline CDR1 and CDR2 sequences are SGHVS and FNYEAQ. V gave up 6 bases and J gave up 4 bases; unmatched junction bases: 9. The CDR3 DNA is TGTGCCAGCAGTTTCGGACAGGGGAGGACAGAGACCCAGTACTTC. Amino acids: CASSFGQGRTETQYF.

In DNA form, the CDR3 reads TGTGCCAGCAGTCGAAGTCTAGCGGGAGTCAAAGAGACCCAGTACTTC. The encoded protein is CASSRSLAGVKETQYF. The V gene is TRBV28, the J gene TRBJ2-5; 10 bases are a match to TRBD2. The V gene's germline CDR1 is MDHEN and CDR2 SYDVKM. Trimming at V came to 5 bases and at J to 3 bases, leaving 9 bases not matched to a gene. The CDR3 totals 16 residues.

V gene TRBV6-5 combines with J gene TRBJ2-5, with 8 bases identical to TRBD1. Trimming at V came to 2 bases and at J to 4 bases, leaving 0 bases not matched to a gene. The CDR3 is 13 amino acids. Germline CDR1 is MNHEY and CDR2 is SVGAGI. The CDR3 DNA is TGTGCCAGCAGTTACGGACAGGGAGAGACCCAGTACTTC. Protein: CASSYGQGETQYF.

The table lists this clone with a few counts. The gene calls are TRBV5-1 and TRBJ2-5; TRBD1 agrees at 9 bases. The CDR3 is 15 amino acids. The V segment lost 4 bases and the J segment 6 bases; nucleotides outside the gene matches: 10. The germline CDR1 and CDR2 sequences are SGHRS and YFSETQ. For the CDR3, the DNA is TGCGCCAGCAGCAGGTCACAGGGGGCCACTCAGACCCAGTACTTC. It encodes CASSRSQGATQTQYF.

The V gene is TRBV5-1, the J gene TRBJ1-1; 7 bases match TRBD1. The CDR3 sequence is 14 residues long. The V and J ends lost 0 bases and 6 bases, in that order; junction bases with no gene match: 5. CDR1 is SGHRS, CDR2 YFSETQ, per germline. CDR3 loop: CASSLAWDSAEAFF. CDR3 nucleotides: TGCGCCAGCAGCTTGGCCTGGGACAGCGCTGAAGCTTTCTTT.

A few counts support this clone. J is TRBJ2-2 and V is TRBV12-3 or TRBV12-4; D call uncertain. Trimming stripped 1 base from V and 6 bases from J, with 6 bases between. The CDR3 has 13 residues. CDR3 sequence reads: CASSLDRAGELFF. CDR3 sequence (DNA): TGTGCCAGCAGTTTAGACCGGGCCGGGGAGCTGTTTTTT.